The TCR beta chain under discussion was sequenced for a study of blood T cell repertoires in COVID-19. V was clipped by 5 bases and J by 0 bases, with 15 bases between them. CDR3 length: 16 amino acids. Germline CDR1 is SGHRS and CDR2 is YFSETQ. Living in under 30 US areas, the participants were between 18 and 89 years of age. Cohort allocation depended upon clinical history that participants reported. Each recovered donor of Cohort 3 presented with two negative PCRs, clearance, or symptom resolution. As originally analysed: Amplifying reference gene primers gave estimates of nucleated cell counts. Sequenced by immunoSEQ multiplex PCR; TCRdb stores in-frame clones only, minus some. The V and J calls and clone size come from that table; D and trimming were worked out from the DNA. In the table there are fewer than 200,000 clones, 82% of which are singletons.

The chain combines TRBV5-1 with TRBJ2-1; no reliable D call. This TCR was sampled from a man aged 60-69 years who had recovered from COVID-19. Sequencing input: PBMCs or T cells enriched from blood (not recorded which). The CDR3 is CASSSIRHDSYNEQFF. The CDR3 DNA is TGCGCCAGCAGTTCAATCCGACATGACTCCTACAATGAGCAGTTCTTC.